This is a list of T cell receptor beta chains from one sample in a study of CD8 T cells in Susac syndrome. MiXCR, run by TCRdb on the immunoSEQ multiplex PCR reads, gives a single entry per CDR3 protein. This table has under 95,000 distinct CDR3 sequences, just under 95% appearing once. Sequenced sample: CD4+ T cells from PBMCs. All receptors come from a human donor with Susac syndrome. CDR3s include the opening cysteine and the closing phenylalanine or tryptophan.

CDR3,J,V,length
CASSRTASTDTQYF,TRBJ2-3,TRBV5-4,14
CASSTGGDGYTF,TRBJ1-2,TRBV18,12
CSVRQWENGYTF,TRBJ1-2,TRBV29-1,12
CASSSPNSGVDTQYF,TRBJ2-3,TRBV28,15
CATSRDRGQGRGYEQYF,TRBJ2-7,TRBV15,17
CASSPGEWGYEQYF,TRBJ2-7,TRBV7-2,14
CASSRTSGTEAFF,TRBJ1-1,TRBV19,13
CASSETGNYGYTF,TRBJ1-2,TRBV6-4,13
CASSFASGGAWEQYF,TRBJ2-7,TRBV28,15
CAWSVGGRNYGYTF,TRBJ1-2,TRBV30,14
CASSLAGADQETQYF,TRBJ2-5,TRBV11-3,15
CSARGTIQETQYF,TRBJ2-5,TRBV20-1,13
CATSDPGATYNEQFF,TRBJ2-1,TRBV24-1,15
CASSPTGGGSPLHF,TRBJ1-6,TRBV5-1,14
CSVVGTGVYEQYF,TRBJ2-7,TRBV29-1,13
CASSLGTVQETQYF,TRBJ2-5,TRBV7-3,14
CASSDFGTGARRQFF,TRBJ2-1,TRBV25-1,15
CASSPRQGQETQYF,TRBJ2-5,TRBV5-4,14
CASSSGRDTQYF,TRBJ2-3,TRBV7-8,12
CASSRQGTPLHF,TRBJ1-6,TRBV7-2,12
CASSPTSTLYGYTF,TRBJ1-2,TRBV7-8,14
CASSLDHRGYTF,TRBJ1-2,TRBV11-2,12
CAWSVKAGGTDTQYF,TRBJ2-3,TRBV30,15
CASSVAGQGAGADTQYF,TRBJ2-3,TRBV9,17
CASSVPQGMAKNIQYF,TRBJ2-4,TRBV13,16
CSARDSGPRDPMNTEAFF,TRBJ1-1,TRBV20-1,18
CSVARDPGVYGYTF,TRBJ1-2,TRBV29-1,14
CASSRPTAGWTQYF,TRBJ2-5,TRBV7-2,14
CASVSDSSPDTQYF,TRBJ2-3,TRBV3-1,14
CASSWGQYNSPLHF,TRBJ1-6,TRBV12-3/TRBV12-4,14
CASSLGSSGGSTDTQYF,TRBJ2-3,TRBV7-2,17
CASLSGTAYSGANVLTF,TRBJ2-6,TRBV28,17
CAWSTPQGAEAFF,TRBJ1-1,TRBV30,13
CAWAGTAGLEQYF,TRBJ2-7,TRBV30,13
CASSLTDRDTGELFF,TRBJ2-2,TRBV5-6,15
CASSPGRRAEAFF,TRBJ1-1,TRBV12-3/TRBV12-4,13
CSGRLSGNTIYF,TRBJ1-3,TRBV29-1,12
CASSPPSSYNEQFF,TRBJ2-1,TRBV18,14
CSARKVADEKLFF,TRBJ1-4,TRBV20-1,13
CASSLAWDASNQPQHF,TRBJ1-5,TRBV7-7,16
CAWAGTPNTEAFF,TRBJ1-1,TRBV30,13
CASSQGRAPGEQYF,TRBJ2-7,TRBV3-1,14
CSVEPGDTQYF,TRBJ2-3,TRBV29-1,11